This is a list of T cell receptor beta chains from one sample in a study of CD8 T cells in ankylosing spondylitis. TCRdb re-called the 5' RACE reads through MiXCR, storing one row per CDR3 protein. The sample comprises about 800,000 distinct CDR3 sequences, about an eighth of which are singletons, and 0.45% to 0.6% rests with the top ten. Material: blood, either unsorted or a sorted T cell fraction (not recorded which). Receptors originate from a male donor with ankylosing spondylitis. Each CDR3 is given with its conserved first and last residue. Each record gives: D gene, V gene, J gene, clone size, CDR3 DNA, CDR3 protein. The D gene is left open where the match is weak. Some rows have no size entry. The others give once, few or many, or a class for an expanded clone.

.,TRBV4-1,TRBJ2-7,.,TGCGCCAGCAGCCAAGAGGTCAGGCGGTTCAGGTACTTC,CASSQEVRRFRYF
.,TRBV6-1,TRBJ1-6,.,TGTGCCAGCAGGGGGACACTGCTGGTAAATTCACCCCTCCACTTT,CASRGTLLVNSPLHF
TRBD1,TRBV20-1,TRBJ1-5,many,TGCAGTGCTAGAGGCATACCGGGACAGAATAGCAATCAGCCCCAGCATTTT,CSARGIPGQNSNQPQHF
.,TRBV29-1,TRBJ1-2,many,TGCAGCGCAACGGGGGCATCGGGTGGCTACACCTTC,CSATGASGGYTF
.,TRBV6-6,TRBJ2-1,.,TGTGCCAGTACTATGCTCGGAGGGCAGTTCTTC,CASTMLGGQFF
.,TRBV20-1,TRBJ2-2,few,TGCAGTGCTAGGTGGGGGAGGCTCACCGGGGAGCTGTTTTTT,CSARWGRLTGELFF
.,TRBV7-2,TRBJ2-1,few,TGTGCCAGCAGCTTAGAGGGGCTAGGGGGAAATGAGCAGTTCTTC,CASSLEGLGGNEQFF
TRBD1,TRBV7-2,TRBJ2-7,few,TGTGCCAGCAGCTCTTTAGGACAGGGACCCTACGAGCAGTACTTC,CASSSLGQGPYEQYF
.,TRBV5-1,TRBJ1-6,.,TGCGCCAGACCAAGGTGGGTGCCCCCGGATTCACCCCTCCACTTT,CARPRWVPPDSPLHF
TRBD1,TRBV28,TRBJ2-1,.,TGTGCCAGCAGTTCGGGACAGGGAAGGTTAGACAATGAGCAGTTCTTC,CASSSGQGRLDNEQFF
TRBD1,TRBV20-1,TRBJ1-5,.,TGCAGTGCTAGAAGGATGGGGACAGGGGAGAATCAGCCCCAGCATTTT,CSARRMGTGENQPQHF
TRBD1,TRBV6-5,TRBJ2-3,few,TGTGCCAGCAGTTACTCGGGACAGGCCACAGATACGCAGTATTTT,CASSYSGQATDTQYF
.,TRBV4-3,TRBJ1-2,few,TGCGCCAGCAGCCAAGGACGCTCAGCTAACTATGGCTACACCTTC,CASSQGRSANYGYTF
.,TRBV20-1,TRBJ2-3,few,TGCAGTGCCGAAGGACAGTACACAGATACGCAGTATTTT,CSAEGQYTDTQYF
.,TRBV6-5,TRBJ1-1,many,TGTGCCAGCAGTTACTCGAATGGCAAAGCTTTCTTT,CASSYSNGKAFF
TRBD2,TRBV5-1,TRBJ2-7,few,TGCGCCAGCAGCTTGAGGGCGTCTAGCGGGAGGAGCTCCTACGAGCAGTACTTC,CASSLRASSGRSSYEQYF
.,TRBV20-1,TRBJ2-3,few,TGCAGTGCTAGTAAGAGGGGCCCCACAGATACGCAGTATTTT,CSASKRGPTDTQYF
TRBD2,TRBV15,TRBJ2-3,many,TGTGCCACCAGCAGAGTGGGACTAGCGGGGTCGTATACGCAGTATTTT,CATSRVGLAGSYTQYF
.,TRBV28,TRBJ1-4,.,TGTGCCAGCGTCCTGGGAGGGGCGGGAGAAAAACTGTTTTTT,CASVLGGAGEKLFF
.,TRBV7-2,TRBJ2-2,.,TGTGCCAGCAGCTTTGTTTCTCTTCACACCGGGGAGCTGTTTTTT,CASSFVSLHTGELFF
TRBD1,TRBV6-1,TRBJ2-5,.,TGTGCCAGCTCGAACAGGGGGCATGGGGAGACCCAGTACTTC,CASSNRGHGETQYF
TRBD2,TRBV10-3,TRBJ2-1,few,TGTGCCATCAGCTCCCCTTACCTAGCGGGAGGTAGAAATGAGCAGTTCTTC,CAISSPYLAGGRNEQFF
.,TRBV30,TRBJ1-2,few,TGTGCCTGGAGTGCCCAGGGCATCTCCGGCTACACCTTC,CAWSAQGISGYTF
TRBD1,TRBV2,TRBJ2-1,few,TGTGCCAGCAGTGTTCGACAGGGGGCATTTTATGAGCAGTTCTTC,CASSVRQGAFYEQFF
.,TRBV30,TRBJ1-6,.,TGTGCCTGCAGGGACCAGGGGATATATAATTCACCCCTCCACTTT,CACRDQGIYNSPLHF
.,TRBV5-1,TRBJ2-7,few,TGCGCCAGCAGCTTGGTGCAGCCACTCTACGAGCAGTACTTC,CASSLVQPLYEQYF
.,TRBV5-1,TRBJ1-6,few,TGCGCCAGCAGCCGGGACACGCATAATTCACCCCTCCACTTT,CASSRDTHNSPLHF
.,TRBV7-3,TRBJ1-2,.,TGTGCCAGCAGCTTAATCGGGGGGGGATCGTGGTATGGCTACACCTTC,CASSLIGGGSWYGYTF
TRBD2,TRBV20-1,TRBJ2-3,few,TGCAGTGCCGGCGGGACTAGCGGGAGGACGGGAGATACGCAGTATTTT,CSAGGTSGRTGDTQYF
TRBD2,TRBV27,TRBJ2-1,.,TGTGCCAGCATGCTGGGGACTAGCGGGGATCAGGGCCCCTACAATGAGCAGTTCTTC,CASMLGTSGDQGPYNEQFF
.,TRBV28,TRBJ2-5,.,TGTGCCAGCAGTAGCCTCCCGGCCTTCGGGACCCAGTACTTC,CASSSLPAFGTQYF
.,TRBV29-1,TRBJ1-1,.,TGCAGCGTGTGGAACGGGGACACTGAAGCTTTCTTT,CSVWNGDTEAFF
.,TRBV7-2,TRBJ2-5,.,TGTGCCAGCAGGCTGTTGGAGACCCAGTACTTC,CASRLLETQYF
.,TRBV20-1,TRBJ2-1,.,TGCAGTACCATCTTGGGGGCTAGCTCCTACAATGAGCAGTTCTTC,CSTILGASSYNEQFF
.,TRBV18,TRBJ1-1,many,TGCGCCAGCAGCCCCCAGATGAACACTGAAGCTTTCTTT,CASSPQMNTEAFF
.,TRBV29-1,TRBJ2-7,many,TGCAGCGTTGTATCGCAGGGCTACGAGCAGTACTTC,CSVVSQGYEQYF
.,TRBV29-1,TRBJ2-1,medium-sized,TGCAGCGTTGAATGGGCGAGCTCCTACAATGAGCAGTTCTTC,CSVEWASSYNEQFF
.,TRBV10-1,TRBJ2-1,many,TGCGCCAGCAGTGAGTCGACCAGTTACAATGAGCAGTTCTTC,CASSESTSYNEQFF
.,TRBV5-1,TRBJ1-2,.,TGCGCCAGCAGCTCGACCAGGGTGGCGAACTATGGCTACACCTTC,CASSSTRVANYGYTF
.,TRBV10-3,TRBJ2-3,.,TGTGCCATCAGTGGGGGGACTGCTCTCAAGCTCACAGATACGCAGTATTTT,CAISGGTALKLTDTQYF
TRBD2,TRBV6-2/TRBV6-3,TRBJ2-1,.,TGTGCCAGCAGTTACTCGAGACGAGCTAGCGGGAGTAGGTACAATGAGCAGTTCTTC,CASSYSRRASGSRYNEQFF
.,TRBV12-3/TRBV12-4,TRBJ2-7,many,TGTGCCAGCAGTTTACAGGTCCGGGGCGAGCAGTACTTC,CASSLQVRGEQYF
TRBD1,TRBV4-2,TRBJ2-1,few,TGTGCCAGCAGCCGCCGGGACAGCGACAATGAGCAGTTCTTC,CASSRRDSDNEQFF
TRBD2,TRBV7-9,TRBJ2-1,.,TGTGCCAGCAGCTTAGTTACTAGCGGGGGGTCTCAGATCTTC,CASSLVTSGGSQIF
TRBD1,TRBV6-2/TRBV6-3,TRBJ1-5,.,TGTGCCAGCAGTTGGACAGGGTCATCTTTTTATAGCAATCAGCCCCAGCATTTT,CASSWTGSSFYSNQPQHF
TRBD1,TRBV5-1,TRBJ1-6,many,TGCGCCAGCAGCTTGTGGGACAGGGCCAATTCACCCCTCCACTTT,CASSLWDRANSPLHF
TRBD2,TRBV7-2,TRBJ2-3,.,TGTGCCAGCAGCTTAAGGCTAGCGGGGGGTCCAGATACGCAGTATTTT,CASSLRLAGGPDTQYF
.,TRBV29-1,TRBJ2-3,many,TGCAGCGTTGAAAGGGGGTTCGGAGTAGATACGCAGTATTTT,CSVERGFGVDTQYF
.,TRBV5-1,TRBJ1-2,.,TGCGCCAGCAGCTACAGCCGCGGGGTCCCGTGGGTCTATGGCTACACCTTC,CASSYSRGVPWVYGYTF
.,TRBV7-6,TRBJ2-5,.,TGTGCCAGCAGCTACGGGAGGCAGGGGGACGGCGAGACCCAGTACTTC,CASSYGRQGDGETQYF
.,TRBV12-3/TRBV12-4,TRBJ1-2,.,TGTGCCAGCAGTTTAAGGAGGGGCTCTGGCTACACCTTC,CASSLRRGSGYTF
.,TRBV12-3/TRBV12-4,TRBJ2-5,.,TGTGCCATCAGTTCGGTGAATCCTTTGGGGCCCAGCATTGAAGAGACCCAGTACTTC,CAISSVNPLGPSIEETQYF
.,TRBV6-1,TRBJ2-2,many,TGTGCCAGCAGTAGGCAGACCACCGGGGAGCTGTTTTTT,CASSRQTTGELFF
.,TRBV7-9,TRBJ2-1,many,TGTGCCAGCAGCCCCCCCAGTGGACGTGAGCAGTTCTTC,CASSPPSGREQFF
.,TRBV20-1,TRBJ1-5,.,TGCAGTGCCGGAGGGGGGGATCGGCCCCAGCATTTT,CSAGGGDRPQHF
.,TRBV20-1,TRBJ2-1,few,TGCAGTGCTAGACCCTACTATAGCTCCTACAATGAGCAGTTCTTC,CSARPYYSSYNEQFF
.,TRBV5-1,TRBJ2-1,.,TGCGCCAGCAGCGGGGGGCGCCGGTTGGGTGAGCAGTTCTTC,CASSGGRRLGEQFF
.,TRBV29-1,TRBJ1-4,many,TGCAGCGTTGCCACGGATTGGGAAAAACTGTTTTTT,CSVATDWEKLFF
.,TRBV6-5,TRBJ1-5,few,TGTGCCAGCAGTTACTCGATCGGGAACGATCAGCCCCAGCATTTT,CASSYSIGNDQPQHF
TRBD2,TRBV10-3,TRBJ2-1,few,TGTGCCATCAGTGGTACTAGCGGGGGTAATACCTACAATGAGCAGTTCTTC,CAISGTSGGNTYNEQFF